This T cell receptor beta chain was documented in a study of blood T cell repertoires in COVID-19. Germline V gives CDR1 MNHEY, CDR2 SMNVEV (reference sequence). CDR3 size: 14 residues. With V trimmed by 9 bases and J by 2 bases, 7 bases remained unmatched. Generated by immunoSEQ multiplex PCR, the TCRdb table keeps only in-frame clones and is missing some. The sample holds fewer than 250,000 clones; about four fifths are singletons and the top ten take roughly 2.5%. The genes are TRBV27 and TRBJ2-7, with 10 nucleotides matching TRBD2. The receptor's source is a woman between 40 and 55 years old with active or convalescent COVID-19. Sequenced input: peripheral blood. CDR3 nucleotide sequence: TGTGCCAGTCAAAAAGCGGGAGGGACCTACGAGCAGTACTTC. It specifies CASQKAGGTYEQYF.